This passage covers 23 T cell receptor beta chains from one sample sequenced in a study of tissue T cells after allogeneic stem cell transplantation. TCRdb's table, derived via immunoSEQ multiplex PCR, lists solely in-frame clones and lacks some. This sample has 45,000 to 50,000 clones; roughly four fifths occur once, and the top ten carry about 0.77%. The sequenced sample consisted of sorted cells pooled from one or two spleens. These receptor sequences come from a pool of C57BL/6 mice in good health.

In the case of this clone: These gene names are mouse names. From the germline J gene comes the end of the CDR3, since the read stops 1 residue before it. V and J are TRBV16 and TRBJ1-6; 9 bases line up with TRBD1. TRBJ1-6 is designated an ORF whose function remains uncertain. This CDR3 is built from 17 residues. Germline V gene sequence: CDR1 SGHSA, CDR2 FRNQAP. The V and J ends lost 4 bases and 9 bases, in that order; junction bases with no gene match: 13. The CDR3 loop reads CASSSSSGTGRSSPLYF. Partial CDR3 DNA: TGTGCAAGCAGCTCCTCTTCCGGGACAGGGAGGAGTTCGCCCCTCTAC.

In its sample, this clone was seen a few times. The genes and germline here are from mouse. The sequenced fragment ends 1 residue before the CDR3 boundary, so the rest is inferred from the germline J gene. The same CDR3 can be traced to other DNA sequences in this sample. The V call is TRBV20, the J call TRBJ2-7, with TRBD2 as a possible D gene (6 bases). CDR1 and CDR2 from the germline V gene are GFQATS and STVNSAI. V gave up 0 bases and J gave up 0 bases, with 9 bases separating them. The CDR3 extends over 14 amino acids. The CDR3 sequence: CGARDWGSSYEQYF. The CDR3 DNA, read in part, is TGTGGTGCTAGGGATTGGGGGAGCTCCTATGAACAGTAC.

Comments on this clone: Mouse gene names and germline throughout. The sequenced fragment ends 1 residue before the CDR3 boundary, so the rest is inferred from the germline J gene. The chain joins TRBV19 to TRBJ2-1, with 10 bases matching TRBD2. The CDR3 runs to 15 residues. CDR1 FNHDT and CDR2 SITEND come from the germline V gene (reference sequence). The J segment lost 4 bases and the V segment lost 2 bases, leaving 3 bases of the junction unmatched. CDR3 bases read: TGTGCCAGCAGTATCGAGGACTGGGGGTATGCTGAGCAGTTC. Translated, it gives CASSIEDWGYAEQF. The whole CDR3 region reads CASSIEDWGYAEQFF.

For this clone: Mouse gene names and germline throughout. The read ends 1 residue before the CDR3 terminus; that terminus is restored from the germline J gene. This chain joins TRBV2 and TRBJ1-1, with D tentatively TRBD1 (5 bases). Germline V CDR1 and CDR2: LGHNA, YSYQKL. Trimming took 4 bases from V and 7 from J, leaving 7 bases between them. The CDR3 runs 11 residues. Partial CDR3 DNA: TGTGCCAGCAGCCCCAGGGAAGAAGTCTTC. It specifies CASSPREEVF. The entire CDR3 protein is CASSPREEVFF.

About this clone: Genes and germline come from the mouse. The read halts 1 residue ahead of the CDR3 end, with the missing end drawn from the germline J gene. The V gene is TRBV13-2, the J gene TRBJ2-2; possible D gene TRBD1, 6 bases. Germline V gene sequence: CDR1 NNHNN, CDR2 SYGAGS (reference sequence). The ends were cut back, 2 bases at V and 4 bases at J, with 9 bases in the middle. The CDR3 has 14 residues. This CDR3 reads CASGEAGATGQLYF. CDR3 DNA, as far as it was read: TGTGCCAGCGGTGAGGCAGGGGCCACCGGGCAGCTCTAC.

This clone has just a few counts. Genes here carry mouse names. The CDR3 goes on 1 residue after the read ends, and that part is filled in from the germline J gene. V usage is TRBV2 and J usage is TRBJ2-1; 11 bases match TRBD2. CDR1 and CDR2 from the germline V gene are LGHNA and YSYQKL. This CDR3 region has 15 residues. V shed 4 bases and J 7 bases; nucleotides not matched to a gene: 6. The CDR3 sequence is CASSPTGGARAEQFF. The part of the CDR3 DNA that was read is TGTGCCAGCAGCCCAACTGGGGGGGCGAGAGCTGAGCAGTTC.

Details on this clone: The genes and germline here are from mouse. CDR3 in amino acids: CASSQDWTTEVFF. CDR3 bases read: TGTGCCAGCAGCCAAGATTGGACAACAGAAGTCTTC. The V and J genes are TRBV5 and TRBJ1-1; a weak D match, TRBD1 (5 bases). The observed sequence ends 1 residue before the CDR3 terminus, with the missing tail filled in from the germline J gene. Per the germline V gene, CDR1 is LGHNA and CDR2 is YNLKQL (reference sequence). V gave up 0 bases and J gave up 5 bases, with 7 bases separating them. The CDR3 is 13 residues long.

This clone was observed a few times. Gene and germline names: mouse. Read coverage stops 1 residue before the CDR3 terminus; the germline J gene supplies the remainder. The chain is built from TRBV1 and TRBJ2-5; 7 bases agree with TRBD2. Losses at the gene ends were 0 bases for V and 5 bases for J; bases not matched to a gene: 2. This CDR3 comprises 14 residues. In germline, CDR1 is NSQYPW, CDR2 LRSPGD (reference sequence). The DNA read from the CDR3 is TGCACCTGCAGTGCAGACGGGGGGGTAGACACCCAGTAC. This codes for CTCSADGGVDTQY. The full-length CDR3 reads as CTCSADGGVDTQYF.

The sample holds a few counts of this clone. The gene names given are mouse names. The read ends 1 residue shy of where the CDR3 ends; the end is completed using the germline J gene. The V call is TRBV16, the J call TRBJ2-7, with a possible D match to TRBD2 (5 bases). This CDR3 comprises 14 residues. Germline V gene data show CDR1 as SGHSA and CDR2 as FRNQAP. Trimming removed 0 bases at V and 0 bases at J, with 6 bases between. CDR3 DNA (partial): TGTGCAAGCAGCTTAGATGGGGTCTCCTATGAACAGTAC. Its translation: CASSLDGVSYEQY. The CDR3 as a whole reads CASSLDGVSYEQYF.

Details on this clone: Gene names refer to mouse genes. Coverage ceases 1 residue before the CDR3 finishes, and the germline J gene fills in the end. J is TRBJ1-1 and V is TRBV13-1; D is possibly TRBD1 (6 bases). With 1 base removed from V and 0 bases from J, the gap between germline ends came to 7 bases. The CDR3 is made up of 14 amino acids. Germline V lookup: CDR1 NSHNY, CDR2 SYGAGN. Partial CDR3 DNA: TGTGCCAGCAGTGATTGGGACACAAACACAGAAGTCTTC. It is translated as CASSDWDTNTEVF. The entire CDR3 is CASSDWDTNTEVFF.

Regarding this clone: Gene names and germline refer to mouse. The read finishes 1 residue shy of the CDR3 end, and the germline J gene is used to complete it. The V call is TRBV5, the J call TRBJ1-3, with D uncertain. The CDR3 spans 14 residues. V dropped 3 bases and J dropped 0 bases, with 6 bases sitting between them. CDR1 is LGHNA and CDR2 is YNLKQL in the germline V gene (reference sequence). CDR3 residues: CASSQTFSGNTLYF. Partial CDR3 DNA: TGTGCCAGCAGCCAGACATTTTCTGGAAATACGCTCTAT.

Points on this clone: Gene names and germline match the mouse. The CDR3 region is CASSLEDWGGDTQYF. CDR3 DNA, as far as it was read: TGTGCCAGCTCTCTCGAGGACTGGGGGGGCGACACCCAGTAC. This rearrangement joins TRBV12-2 to TRBJ2-5; 13 nucleotides align to TRBD2. The CDR3 end is not reached by the read, which stops 1 residue before it; the germline J gene fills it in. CDR3 size: 15 residues. CDR1 SGHLS and CDR2 HYDKME come from the germline V gene. The V and J ends lost 0 bases and 6 bases, in that order; junction bases with no gene match: 2. Variable domain in full (rest from reference TRBV12-2 and TRBJ2-5): NSGVVQSPRYIIKGKGERSILKCIPISGHLSVAWYQQTQGQELKFFIQHYDKMERDKGNLPSRFSVQQFDDYHSEMNMSALELEDSAVYFCASSLEDWGGDTQYFGPGTRLLVL.

Worth noting for this clone: The germline and genes are mouse ones. The CDR3 goes on 1 residue after the read ends, and that part is filled in from the germline J gene. The sample carries other DNA sequences with the same CDR3. J is TRBJ2-7 and V is TRBV3; no clear D gene. The V end lost 5 bases, the J end lost 0 bases, and 8 bases lay between the germline ends. The CDR3 length is 13 residues. The germline V gene encodes CDR1 SNHLY and CDR2 FYNGKV (reference sequence). Incomplete CDR3 DNA: TGTGCCAGCAGCCCAGGCAGCTCCTATGAACAGTAC. Encoded protein: CASSPGSSYEQY. The complete CDR3 protein is CASSPGSSYEQYF.

This clone was recorded a few times. The germline and genes are mouse ones. The read gets to within 1 residue of the CDR3 end, and the germline J gene fills in the rest. The chain employs TRBV3 and TRBJ1-5; D remains ambiguous. The CDR3 loop spans 14 amino acids. The ends were cut back, 5 bases at V and 0 bases at J, with 8 bases in the middle. Germline CDR1 reads SNHLY; CDR2 reads FYNGKV (reference sequence). The CDR3 sequence: CASSLGYNNQAPLF. The part of the CDR3 DNA that was read is TGTGCCAGCAGCCTCGGTTATAACAACCAGGCTCCGCTT.

A word on this clone: Mouse gene names apply. The observed sequence ends 1 residue before the CDR3 terminus, with the missing tail filled in from the germline J gene. The genes are TRBV5 and TRBJ1-3, with no clear D. This CDR3 has 15 amino acids. V shed 0 bases and J shed 0 bases, with 6 bases lying between them. Germline loops: CDR1 LGHNA, CDR2 YNLKQL (reference sequence). CDR3 DNA (partial): TGTGCCAGCAGCCAAGATGGGGATTCTGGAAATACGCTCTAT. Its translation is CASSQDGDSGNTLY. The whole CDR3 protein is CASSQDGDSGNTLYF.

With regard to this clone: The gene names given are mouse names. The CDR3 extends 1 residue past the end of the read, so its final part is completed from the germline J gene. V gene TRBV14 combines with J gene TRBJ2-1, with D unresolved. Deletions cut 5 bases from V and 3 bases from J, with 9 bases between. CDR3 length equals 13 residues. From germline, CDR1 is SGHDT and CDR2 FRDEAV. CDR3 DNA (partial): TGTGCCAGCAGCCCTCCGTCCTATGCTGAGCAGTTC. Protein sequence: CASSPPSYAEQF. The full CDR3 reads CASSPPSYAEQFF.

Remarks on this clone: Germline and genes here are mouse. The read halts 1 residue ahead of the CDR3 end, with the missing end drawn from the germline J gene. The chain links TRBV3 to TRBJ2-4; D remains unclear. V lost 5 bases, J lost 0 bases, and 9 bases lay in between. The V gene's germline CDR1 is SNHLY and CDR2 FYNGKV (reference sequence). This CDR3 has 14 amino acids. The covered CDR3 bases are TGTGCCAGCAGCCCCGTGGGTAGTCAAAACACCTTGTAC. This encodes CASSPVGSQNTLY. The whole CDR3 region reads CASSPVGSQNTLYF. Full variable domain (remainder filled in from reference TRBV3 and TRBJ2-4): GPKVLQIPSHQIIDMGQMVTLNCDPVSNHLYFYWYKQILGQQMEFLVNFYNGKVMEKSKLFKDQFSVERPDGSYFTLKIQPTALEDSAVYFCASSPVGSQNTLYFGAGTRLSVL.

A note on this clone: Mouse gene names apply. The CDR3 goes on 1 residue after the read ends, and that part is filled in from the germline J gene. The genes are TRBV13-1 and TRBJ1-4; no reliable D call. The CDR3 covers 12 residues. Per the germline V gene, CDR1 is NSHNY and CDR2 is SYGAGN. V was shortened by 4 bases and J by 3 bases, with 4 bases between the two germline ends. The covered CDR3 bases are TGTGCCAGCAGTCACACCAACGAAAGATTATTT. It encodes CASSHTNERLF. In full, the CDR3 reads CASSHTNERLFF.

Worth noting for this clone: Mouse names are used for the genes. The read comes to an end 1 residue before the CDR3 does, leaving the germline J gene to fill in the end. This sequence joins TRBV19 and TRBJ2-5, with 10 bases lining up with TRBD2. Germline CDR1 is FNHDT and CDR2 is SITEND (reference sequence). CDR3 length equals 13 residues. J lost 5 bases, V lost 6 bases, and 3 bases had no gene match. CDR3 loop: CASTWTGGDTQYF. CDR3 DNA, as far as it was read: TGTGCCAGCACCTGGACTGGGGGAGACACCCAGTAC.

This clone was seen a handful of times. These gene names are mouse names. The observed sequence ends 1 residue before the CDR3 terminus, with the missing tail filled in from the germline J gene. The same CDR3 is also encoded by other DNA sequences in this sample. The rearrangement joins TRBV4 to TRBJ1-2, with D hard to call. The length of the CDR3 is 12 residues. V lost 3 bases and J 1 base, leaving 3 bases between the germline ends. From germline, CDR1 is LGHDT and CDR2 YNNKQL (reference sequence). CDR3 region: CASSYGNSDYTF. CDR3 DNA (partial): TGTGCCAGCAGCTACGGAAACTCCGACTACACC.

On this clone: Gene names follow the mouse nomenclature. The read is 1 residue too short to cover the CDR3 end, so that end is filled in from the germline J gene. The chain has TRBV5 and TRBJ2-5; 8 nucleotides agree with TRBD2. The V segment lost 0 bases and the J segment 6 bases; nucleotides outside the gene matches: 8. This CDR3 has 16 amino acids. Looked up from germline, CDR1 is LGHNA and CDR2 is YNLKQL (reference sequence). The part of the CDR3 DNA that was read is TGTGCCAGCAGCCAAGAGAGGCTGGGGGGTGGGGACACCCAGTAC. It yields the protein CASSQERLGGGDTQY. In full, the CDR3 reads CASSQERLGGGDTQYF.

A note on this clone: Mouse gene names apply. The CDR3 goes on 1 residue after the read ends, and that part is filled in from the germline J gene. The J gene is TRBJ2-7, the V gene TRBV4; D gene uncertain. CDR1 and CDR2 from the germline V gene are LGHDT and YNNKQL (reference sequence). The CDR3 contains 11 residues. V gave up 6 bases and J gave up 3 bases, with 6 bases separating them. The CDR3 sequence: CASSRDYEQYF. CDR3 DNA, as far as it was read: TGTGCCAGCAGTCGGGACTATGAACAGTAC.

Comments on this clone: Here the gene names and germline are mouse. The read ends 1 residue early relative to the CDR3; the germline J gene fills the gap. V gene TRBV3 combines with J gene TRBJ2-1, with D unresolved. Germline lookup yields CDR1 SNHLY and CDR2 FYNGKV (reference sequence). The V end was cut by 2 bases, the J end by 1 base, with 6 bases between. The CDR3 sequence is 14 residues long. The CDR3 is CASSLSGNYAEQFF. The CDR3 DNA, read in part, is TGTGCCAGCAGCTTAAGCGGGAACTATGCTGAGCAGTTC.